Only a few counts were recorded for the clone carrying this TCR beta chain. Antigen specificity is unknown. The data originate from a study of metastatic and nonmetastatic thyroid tumors. Authors' processing steps: Construction of a distant-metastasis classifier for papillary thyroid cancer relied on CDR3 differences across clinicopathological groups. TCRdb used MiXCR to call clones anew from the PCR reads. The V and J calls and clone size are TCRdb's, not the authors'. Counted here are 3,000 to 5,000 clones, around 35% occurring once; the ten biggest clones make up roughly a quarter. Germline V gives CDR1 MNHNS, CDR2 SASEGT. Trimming cost V 10 bases and J 5 bases; bases outside gene matches: 9. The CDR3 runs 13 residues. Points from the study as a whole: Reports indicated that malignant thyroid tumors showed significantly higher TCR beta diversity than benign nodules did, in blood and tumor.

No patient had received any treatment before thyroid surgery. The chain recombines TRBV6-1 with TRBJ2-3, with 7 bases lining up with TRBD2. The TCR originated in a female donor with papillary thyroid cancer or a benign thyroid nodule (not recorded which). Some clones in this sample may be carry-over from other donors' samples. The specimen sequenced was adjacent normal tissue. CDR3 DNA sequence: TGTGCCACCAGGGACTGGGGGGGAGATACGCAGTATTTT. Translating gives CATRDWGGDTQYF.